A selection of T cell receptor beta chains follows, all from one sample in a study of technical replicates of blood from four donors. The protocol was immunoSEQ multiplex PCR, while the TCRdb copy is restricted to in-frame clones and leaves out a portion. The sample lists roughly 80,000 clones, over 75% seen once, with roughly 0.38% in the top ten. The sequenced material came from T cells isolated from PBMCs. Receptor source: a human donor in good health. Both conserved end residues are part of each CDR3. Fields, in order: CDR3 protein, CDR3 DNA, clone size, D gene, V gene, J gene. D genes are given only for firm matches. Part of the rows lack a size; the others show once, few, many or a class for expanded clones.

CDR3aa: CASSLPYKNEKLFF
CDR3nt: TGTGCCAGCAGCTTGCCTTATAAAAATGAAAAACTGTTTTTT
abundance: .
d_gene: .
v_gene: TRBV5-6
j_gene: TRBJ1-4

CDR3aa: CASRSARVREKLFF
CDR3nt: TGTGCCAGCAGGTCCGCCAGGGTACGAGAAAAACTGTTTTTT
abundance: .
d_gene: .
v_gene: TRBV28
j_gene: TRBJ1-4

CDR3aa: CAWRMWTGDLFIDEQFF
CDR3nt: TGTGCCTGGAGGATGTGGACAGGTGACCTTTTTATCGATGAGCAGTTCTTC
abundance: once
d_gene: TRBD1
v_gene: TRBV30
j_gene: TRBJ2-1

CDR3aa: CASSSAGDTQYF
CDR3nt: TGTGCCAGTAGTTCTGCCGGGGATACGCAGTATTTT
abundance: few
d_gene: .
v_gene: TRBV19
j_gene: TRBJ2-3

CDR3aa: CASSSLAGGSYNEQFF
CDR3nt: TGTGCCAGCTCATCCTTAGCGGGAGGGTCCTACAATGAGCAGTTCTTC
abundance: .
d_gene: TRBD2
v_gene: TRBV18
j_gene: TRBJ2-1

CDR3aa: CASSDSGQNSNQPQHF
CDR3nt: TGTGCCAGCAGTGATTCCGGACAGAACAGCAATCAGCCCCAGCATTTT
abundance: .
d_gene: .
v_gene: TRBV6-4
j_gene: TRBJ1-5

CDR3aa: CATSRRGTGSSSYEQYF
CDR3nt: TGTGCCACCAGCAGAAGGGGAACTGGATCTAGCTCCTACGAGCAGTACTTC
abundance: .
d_gene: .
v_gene: TRBV15
j_gene: TRBJ2-7

CDR3aa: CASSPGLERAKGETQYF
CDR3nt: TGTGCCAGCAGCCCGGGACTGGAAAGAGCTAAGGGGGAGACCCAGTACTTC
abundance: .
d_gene: .
v_gene: TRBV9
j_gene: TRBJ2-5

CDR3aa: CASSLPGMSYNEQFF
CDR3nt: TGTGCCAGCAGCTTGCCGGGAATGTCCTACAATGAGCAGTTCTTC
abundance: .
d_gene: .
v_gene: TRBV5-4
j_gene: TRBJ2-1

CDR3aa: CASGGRGYEQYF
CDR3nt: TGTGCCAGCGGCGGTAGAGGCTACGAGCAGTACTTC
abundance: .
d_gene: .
v_gene: TRBV28
j_gene: TRBJ2-7

CDR3aa: CASSVREDTYNEQFF
CDR3nt: TGCGCCAGCAGCGTACGGGAGGACACCTACAATGAGCAGTTCTTC
abundance: .
d_gene: TRBD2
v_gene: TRBV5-1
j_gene: TRBJ2-1

CDR3aa: CASSYGLLSGNTIYF
CDR3nt: TGTGCCAGCAGTTACGGGCTACTCTCTGGAAACACCATATATTTT
abundance: .
d_gene: .
v_gene: TRBV6-5
j_gene: TRBJ1-3

CDR3aa: CSVQERAVPNTGELFF
CDR3nt: TGCAGCGTCCAGGAGAGGGCAGTACCGAACACCGGGGAGCTGTTTTTT
abundance: .
d_gene: .
v_gene: TRBV29-1
j_gene: TRBJ2-2

CDR3aa: CASSFNRYNQPQHF
CDR3nt: TGTGCCAGCAGTTTTAATCGTTACAATCAGCCCCAGCATTTT
abundance: .
d_gene: .
v_gene: TRBV27
j_gene: TRBJ1-5

CDR3aa: CASKPRGLDYGYTF
CDR3nt: TGTGCCAGCAAACCCAGGGGACTAGACTATGGCTACACCTTC
abundance: .
d_gene: .
v_gene: TRBV6-1
j_gene: TRBJ1-2

CDR3aa: CASSRSRATDTQYF
CDR3nt: TGTGCCAGTAGTAGGTCCAGGGCAACAGATACGCAGTATTTT
abundance: .
d_gene: .
v_gene: TRBV19
j_gene: TRBJ2-3

CDR3aa: CASSPIKREWSYNEQFF
CDR3nt: TGTGCCAGCAGCCCGATAAAGCGGGAGTGGAGCTACAATGAGCAGTTCTTC
abundance: .
d_gene: TRBD2
v_gene: TRBV14
j_gene: TRBJ2-1

CDR3aa: CASSLGQGIYEQYF
CDR3nt: TGTGCCAGCAGCTTGGGACAGGGGATCTACGAGCAGTACTTC
abundance: .
d_gene: TRBD1
v_gene: TRBV5-4
j_gene: TRBJ2-7

CDR3aa: CASSQTGGRSLNEQFF
CDR3nt: TGTGCCAGCAGTCAAACAGGGGGCCGGTCGTTGAATGAGCAGTTCTTC
abundance: once
d_gene: TRBD1
v_gene: TRBV6-6
j_gene: TRBJ2-1

CDR3aa: CASSESVNEKLFF
CDR3nt: TGTGCCAGCAGTGAAAGCGTAAATGAAAAACTGTTTTTT
abundance: .
d_gene: .
v_gene: TRBV6-1
j_gene: TRBJ1-4

CDR3aa: CASSLGLALVDSYNEQFF
CDR3nt: TGTGCCAGCAGTTTGGGCCTAGCCCTCGTAGACTCCTACAATGAGCAGTTCTTC
abundance: .
d_gene: .
v_gene: TRBV28
j_gene: TRBJ2-1

CDR3aa: CASSLGALWGYTF
CDR3nt: TGTGCCAGCAGCTTAGGGGCGCTCTGGGGCTACACCTTC
abundance: .
d_gene: .
v_gene: TRBV11-2
j_gene: TRBJ1-2

CDR3aa: CASSVLEGGTFDEQYF
CDR3nt: TGTGCCAGCAGCGTCCTGGAAGGGGGAACTTTCGACGAGCAGTACTTC
abundance: .
d_gene: .
v_gene: TRBV9
j_gene: TRBJ2-7

CDR3aa: CAIKGGRAGELFF
CDR3nt: TGTGCCATCAAAGGCGGGAGGGCCGGGGAGCTGTTTTTT
abundance: .
d_gene: TRBD2
v_gene: TRBV10-3
j_gene: TRBJ2-2

CDR3aa: CASSSRGESNYGYTF
CDR3nt: TGTGCCAGCAGTAGCAGGGGGGAGTCTAACTATGGCTACACCTTC
abundance: .
d_gene: TRBD1
v_gene: TRBV6-1
j_gene: TRBJ1-2

CDR3aa: CASSLEVEAPRKGYTF
CDR3nt: TGTGCCAGCAGCTTGGAAGTGGAGGCGCCGAGGAAGGGCTACACCTTC
abundance: .
d_gene: .
v_gene: TRBV5-6
j_gene: TRBJ1-2

CDR3aa: CASSETGGNSYTF
CDR3nt: TGCGCCAGCAGTGAGACAGGGGGCAATAGCTACACCTTC
abundance: .
d_gene: TRBD1
v_gene: TRBV10-1
j_gene: TRBJ1-2

CDR3aa: CASSFRDSNNNEQFF
CDR3nt: TGCGCCAGCAGCTTCCGGGACTCCAACAACAATGAGCAGTTCTTC
abundance: .
d_gene: .
v_gene: TRBV5-1
j_gene: TRBJ2-1

CDR3aa: CASSQDSTGVGAGELFF
CDR3nt: TGCGCCAGCAGCCAAGATTCAACAGGGGTAGGGGCCGGGGAGCTGTTTTTT
abundance: .
d_gene: TRBD1
v_gene: TRBV4-3
j_gene: TRBJ2-2

CDR3aa: CASSLPDRVSIYEQYF
CDR3nt: TGTGCCAGCTCCCTTCCCGACAGGGTATCGATCTACGAGCAGTACTTC
abundance: .
d_gene: TRBD1
v_gene: TRBV18
j_gene: TRBJ2-7

CDR3aa: CASRLAGRTDTQYF
CDR3nt: TGTGCCAGCCGACTAGCGGGACGCACAGATACGCAGTATTTT
abundance: .
d_gene: TRBD2
v_gene: TRBV6-1
j_gene: TRBJ2-3

CDR3aa: CATTSGSSDTQYF
CDR3nt: TGTGCCACCACTAGCGGGAGTTCAGATACGCAGTATTTT
abundance: once
d_gene: TRBD2
v_gene: TRBV15
j_gene: TRBJ2-3

CDR3aa: CASSLPRGGWEGNTEAFF
CDR3nt: TGTGCCAGCAGCTTACCCCGGGGTGGGTGGGAAGGGAACACTGAAGCTTTCTTT
abundance: .
d_gene: .
v_gene: TRBV7-2
j_gene: TRBJ1-1

CDR3aa: CASNKAREGWSEKLFF
CDR3nt: TGTGCCAGCAACAAAGCGAGAGAGGGTTGGAGTGAAAAACTGTTTTTT
abundance: .
d_gene: .
v_gene: TRBV5-8
j_gene: TRBJ1-4

CDR3aa: CASSNRGAGGLPGANVLTF
CDR3nt: TGTGCCAGCAGCAACAGGGGGGCAGGGGGTTTACCCGGGGCCAACGTCCTGACTTTC
abundance: .
d_gene: TRBD1
v_gene: TRBV9
j_gene: TRBJ2-6

CDR3aa: CASSESVYEQYF
CDR3nt: TGCGCCAGCAGTGAGTCCGTTTACGAGCAGTACTTC
abundance: .
d_gene: .
v_gene: TRBV10-1
j_gene: TRBJ2-7

CDR3aa: CASSQNDGTSNEQFF
CDR3nt: TGTGCCAGCAGCCAAAACGACGGGACTAGCAATGAGCAGTTCTTC
abundance: .
d_gene: TRBD2
v_gene: TRBV4-2
j_gene: TRBJ2-1

CDR3aa: CASSLETRGNEQFF
CDR3nt: TGTGCCAGCAGTTTAGAAACTCGGGGGAATGAGCAGTTCTTC
abundance: .
d_gene: .
v_gene: TRBV27
j_gene: TRBJ2-1

CDR3aa: CASRDSGSGELFF
CDR3nt: TGTGCCAGCAGGGATAGCGGGTCAGGGGAGCTGTTTTTT
abundance: .
d_gene: TRBD2
v_gene: TRBV2
j_gene: TRBJ2-2

CDR3aa: CAISVMTSDFTGELFF
CDR3nt: TGTGCCATCAGTGTTATGACTAGTGATTTTACCGGGGAGCTGTTTTTT
abundance: once
d_gene: .
v_gene: TRBV10-3
j_gene: TRBJ2-2

CDR3aa: CASSPKEAGYYNEQFF
CDR3nt: TGCGCCAGCAGCCCCAAGGAAGCGGGATACTACAATGAGCAGTTCTTC
abundance: .
d_gene: TRBD2
v_gene: TRBV4-3
j_gene: TRBJ2-1

CDR3aa: CASSQYLWEGRHF
CDR3nt: TGTGCCAGCAGCCAATATCTATGGGAGGGTAGGCATTTT
abundance: .
d_gene: .
v_gene: TRBV4-2
j_gene: TRBJ1-5